This T cell receptor beta chain was identified during a study of shared clonotypes between healthy human individuals. The assay was carried out at the deep level. The table came from immunoSEQ multiplex PCR; TCRdb's copy has only in-frame clones and leaves some out. This table holds approximately 500,000 clones, over 60% found once. The V end was cut by 3 bases, the J end by 0 bases, with 12 bases between. Germline V CDR1 and CDR2: SGHTA, FQGNSA. The CDR3 contains 16 residues. Recent vaccinations or acute infections were absent in the healthy HIV-negative adult donors. The source material was PBMCs. The source is a woman in her thirties or forties in good health. Some clones in this sample may be carry-over from other donors' samples. The chain joins TRBV7-2 to TRBJ2-1; possible D gene TRBD2, 5 bases. As DNA, the CDR3 is TGTGCCAGCAGCTTCAGTGGGAGCCCCTCCTACAATGAGCAGTTCTTC. Translating gives CASSFSGSPSYNEQFF.